This T cell receptor beta chain came from a study of blood T cell repertoires in COVID-19 (TCRdb year 2020). For context, the study as a whole: Samples covering the acute and convalescent phases of COVID-19 were provided by collaborators in the United States, Italy and Spain. The sample metadata nearly always contained a de-identified subject ID, COVID-19 status, age in years and sex. The prospective study material was composed of cDNA or gDNA derived from T cells, B-cell-depleted T cells, or PBMCs. The samples were drawn from the first 160 participants of the ongoing ImmuneRACE study and from some 1,300 subjects provided by 6 global collaborators. The repertoires were released in a freely available public database meant as a resource for research on the immune response to SARS-CoV-2. HLA class I and class II types, where available, came from metadata supplied by the sample provider rather than from assay-based typing. Subjects who had been exposed to COVID-19, were actively infected with it, or had recovered from it provided the deeply sampled blood TCRbeta repertoires that made up the dataset.

In the prospective study, participants were 18 to 89 years old, resided in fewer than 25 geographic areas of the United States, and were enrolled through a virtual design. To assign participants to cohorts, the prospective study relied on clinical history that participants themselves reported in a screening survey and a study questionnaire. Exposed participants had been in contact with someone with a PCR-confirmed or clinician-diagnosed COVID-19 case within 2 weeks of study entry. Mobile phlebotomists in the prospective study collected whole blood, serum and a nasopharyngeal or oropharyngeal swab from every participant. Additional blood draws and questionnaires over a roughly two-month period could optionally be provided by prospective study participants. Prospective study blood samples were shipped either frozen or at room temperature before DNA extraction. With regard to this clone: The antigen it binds to is not known. Base qualities were left out, and no much larger clone turns up one base away.

Study-wide conclusions, independent of this receptor: The amount of clinical and demographic metadata varied by source and participant and was provided uncurated.

Counted from cysteine to phenylalanine, this CDR3 has 12 amino acids. The DNA shown is the 36-base CDR3, in frame from base 1. V is trimmed back by 6 bases and J by 8 bases, and the junction contains 5 bases that no gene match accounts for. Via the germline V gene, CDR1 is MDHEN and CDR2 SYDVKM. TCRbeta CDR3 regions were amplified from genomic DNA using the immunoSEQ Assay, a bias-controlled multiplex PCR. Per the original workflow: Nucleated cell counts per sample were estimated from amplification of reference gene primers within the assay. Sequence reads were collapsed and filtered to measure the absolute abundance of every unique TCRbeta CDR3 rearrangement. For each sample, productive Simpson clonality was calculated by taking the square root of Simpson's diversity index across productive rearrangements. TCRdb obtained this table from immuneACCESS and retained in-frame rearrangements with V and J assigned. These tables miss some clones; where compared with another copy, unresolved V genes account for less than half of the shortfall, and the remainder is unexplained. From that table come the V and J calls and clone size; the DNA was used to work out D and trimming. The table for this sample lists hundreds of thousands of clones; 85% of them were counted only once. The top ten clones comprise around 1.9% of the sample.

The TCR comes from a woman in her twenties or thirties who had been exposed to COVID-19. The sequencing input was PBMCs or T cells enriched from blood (not recorded which). The chain was built from TRBV28 and TRBJ1-1; 8 of the junction bases match TRBD1. The DNA is as follows: TGTGCCAGCAGCAATACAGGGGGGGAAGCTTTCTTT. Its coded protein is CASSNTGGEAFF.